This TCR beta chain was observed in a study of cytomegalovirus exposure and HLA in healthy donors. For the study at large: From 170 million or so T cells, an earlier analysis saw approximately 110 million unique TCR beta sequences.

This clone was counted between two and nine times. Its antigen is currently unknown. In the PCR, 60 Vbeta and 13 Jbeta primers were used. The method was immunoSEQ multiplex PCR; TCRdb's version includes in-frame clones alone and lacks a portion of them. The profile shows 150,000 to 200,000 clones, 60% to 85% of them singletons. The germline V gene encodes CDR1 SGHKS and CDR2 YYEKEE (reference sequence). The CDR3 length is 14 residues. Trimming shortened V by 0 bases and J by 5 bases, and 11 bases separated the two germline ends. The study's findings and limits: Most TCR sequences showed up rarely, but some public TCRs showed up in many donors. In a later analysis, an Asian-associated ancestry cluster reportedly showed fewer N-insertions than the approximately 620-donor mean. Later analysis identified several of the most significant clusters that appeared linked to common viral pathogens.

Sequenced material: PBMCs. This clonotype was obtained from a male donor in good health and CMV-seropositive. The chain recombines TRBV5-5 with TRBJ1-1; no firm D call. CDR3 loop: CASSLVSGGTEAFF. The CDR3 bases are TGTGCCAGCAGCTTGGTGTCAGGAGGAACTGAAGCTTTCTTT.